This is a list of T cell receptor beta chains from one sample in a study of T cell responses to AZD1222 COVID-19 vaccine. Measured with immunoSEQ multiplex PCR; TCRdb has only the in-frame clones, and not every one. The sample consists of 150,000 to 200,000 clones, about 87% of them appearing once. Sequenced material: peripheral blood, taken on day 0 of AZD1222 vaccination. The receptors come from an adult in good health. The CDR3 runs from the conserved cysteine through the conserved F or W.

V	CDR3
TRBV28	CASEGRGYHQNEQFF
TRBV2	CASSIDPGSYNEQFF
TRBV19	CASTRVGTAKNEKLFF
TRBV2	CASSEVSRDTF
TRBV6-2/TRBV6-3	CASSPWDYEQFF
TRBV19	CASSNRDRGSFTDTQYF
TRBV5-4	CASSPTGTPNEKLFF
TRBV11-3	CASSLNREYEQYF
TRBV19	CASSPGQLVDEQFF
TRBV9	CASSVGSGRGAYNEQFF
TRBV24-1	CATSPTWTGGGYGYTF
TRBV12-3/TRBV12-4	CASKLAHSYEQYF
TRBV29-1	CSVEEWTRTVSYEQYF
TRBV5-4	CASSLAGGKETQYF
TRBV3-1/TRBV3-2	CASSQEGTVNSPLHF
TRBV24-1	CATSGYRGFEQYF
TRBV7-9	CASSLGPVSGNTIYF
TRBV5-1	CASTDTGSTDTQYF
TRBV6-5	CASGEQGKRSPLHF
TRBV7-2	CASSSSSGIAYEQYF
TRBV3-1/TRBV3-2	CASSQCSLWDRTYYSNQPQHF
TRBV30	CAWGYGDSNEKLFF
TRBV11-2	CASSPRHTGTEAFF
TRBV19	CASSKAGTDDEQFF
TRBV18	CASSGGSTYEQYF
TRBV3-1/TRBV3-2	CASSQAIGSETQYF
TRBV11-2	CASSLVGTTQETQYF
TRBV30	CAWSVWPRPSSYEQYF
TRBV10-3	CAISETPNTEAFF
TRBV5-1	CASSPRQGAAYEQYF
TRBV6-4	CASSESGSQETQYF
TRBV28	CASSLSGRKNAFF
TRBV4-3	CASSLQEGTEAFF
TRBV18	CASSPTGGGANTGELFF
TRBV15	CATSRDKSVASGNEKLFF
TRBV6-1	CASSERRAGQPQHF
TRBV5-1	CASSLGQANSPLHF
TRBV10-1	CASSESLATSGNTIYF
TRBV7-2	CASRPGPGNTIYF
TRBV21-1	CASSKDRQVVNEKLFF
TRBV4-1	CASSPSALNTEAFF
TRBV19	CASRASWGRWLGYGYTF
TRBV7-9	CASSFAGGHGTGELFF
TRBV10-1	CASSEAAGDRADSNQPQHF
TRBV2	CASSEGRASNQPQHF
TRBV6-5	CASSQTGRSTYEQYF
TRBV6-5	CASSRSPVYGYTF
TRBV9	CASSFGTAAGEQYF
TRBV5-6	CASSLTAVPTEAFF
TRBV2	CASSEGINYGYTF
TRBV24-1	CATSDPNRGHGYTF
TRBV5-4	CASSLASEQYF
TRBV5-1	CASSFRGGRADTQYF
TRBV4-2	CASSSGTAALWTF
TRBV5-1	CASSSTWAVLREQYF
TRBV25-1	CASSEQGWGTDTQYF
TRBV28	CASSTGTGESSPLHF
TRBV7-2	CASSLVGSRGGKLFF
TRBV6-5	CASSYGNRGEYGYTF
TRBV5-4	CASSLGGLSTDTQYF